This T cell receptor beta chain appears in the sequencing data of a study of T-cell memory formation after mild COVID-19. TCRdb processed the 5' RACE reads anew with MiXCR; each CDR3 protein has one entry. The sample lists hundreds of thousands of distinct CDR3 sequences, just over 20% occurring once. Germline values: CDR1 SGHKS, CDR2 YYEKEE (reference sequence). The CDR3 is 18 amino acids. V was pared by 4 bases and J by 4 bases, with 23 bases between. This clonotype has more than one count but fewer than ten. What was sequenced was PBMCs or a T cell subset sorted from them (not recorded which). This receptor was identified in an adult woman who had mild COVID-19 (a few samples of this study predate the infection). Cell type and time point are not known. This chain uses TRBV5-5 with TRBJ2-2; D possibly matches TRBD1 or TRBD2 (6 bases each). CDR3 residues: CASSVNPGASAFTGELFF. The CDR3 bases are TGTGCCAGCAGCGTCAATCCGGGGGCTAGCGCGTTCACCGGGGAGCTGTTTTTT.